This T cell receptor (beta chain) is from a study of blood T cell repertoires in COVID-19. For the study at large: Material from acute and convalescent COVID-19 was sourced from the United States, Italy and Spain.

Enrolled through a virtual design, the participants were between about 18 and 89 years of age and came from about two dozen US areas. Shortly before study entry, within 2 weeks, exposed participants had met a COVID-19 case. As handled by the study authors: Amplification from reference gene primers served as the basis for estimated nucleated cell counts. Generated by immunoSEQ multiplex PCR, the TCRdb table keeps only in-frame clones and is missing some. The V and J calls and clone size are taken from that table; D and trimming were inferred from the DNA. Here the sample spans approximately 270,000 clones, 91% being singletons. This clone was seen once. The CDR3 loop spans 15 amino acids. Trimming shortened V by 4 bases and J by 1 base, and 14 bases separated the two germline ends. In germline, CDR1 is SGHRS, CDR2 YFSETQ.

This chain connects TRBV5-1 to TRBJ2-5; TRBD1 is a possible D gene (6 bases). Input material: PBMCs or T cells enriched from blood (not recorded which). The TCR sequence derives from a man aged 35-49 years who had been exposed to COVID-19. CDR3 sequence reads: CASSPVPQGQETQYF. CDR3 DNA: TGCGCCAGCAGCCCCGTCCCACAGGGCCAAGAGACCCAGTACTTC.